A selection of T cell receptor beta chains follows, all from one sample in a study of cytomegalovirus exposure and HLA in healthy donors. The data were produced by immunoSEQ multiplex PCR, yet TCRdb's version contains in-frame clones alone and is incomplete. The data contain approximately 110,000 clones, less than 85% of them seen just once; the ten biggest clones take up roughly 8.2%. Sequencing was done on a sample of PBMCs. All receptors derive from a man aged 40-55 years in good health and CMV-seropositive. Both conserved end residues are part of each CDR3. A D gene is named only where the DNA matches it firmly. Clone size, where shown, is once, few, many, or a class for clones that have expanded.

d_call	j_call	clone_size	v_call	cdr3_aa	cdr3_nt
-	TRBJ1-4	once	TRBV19	CASSTQGHSNEKLFF	TGTGCCAGTAGTACGCAGGGTCACTCTAATGAAAAACTGTTTTTT
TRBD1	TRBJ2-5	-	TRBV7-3	CASSSDRHETQYF	TGTGCCAGCAGCTCGGACAGGCATGAGACCCAGTACTTC
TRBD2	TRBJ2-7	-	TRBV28	CASRAGLAGAEQYF	TGTGCCAGCAGAGCTGGACTAGCGGGAGCCGAGCAGTACTTC
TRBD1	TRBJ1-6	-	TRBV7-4	CASSRNRDRCPSSYNSPLHF	TGTGCCAGCAGCCGGAACCGGGACAGGTGCCCGAGCTCCTATAATTCACCCCTCCACTTT
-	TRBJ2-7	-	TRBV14	CANPGGLEYEQYF	TGTGCCAACCCAGGGGGACTCGAGTACGAGCAGTACTTC
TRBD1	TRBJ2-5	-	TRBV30	CAWSYIWDRGPSETQYF	TGTGCCTGGAGTTATATATGGGACAGGGGGCCGTCGGAGACCCAGTACTTC
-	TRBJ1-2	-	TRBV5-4	CASSYMDRANYGYTF	TGTGCCAGCAGCTATATGGACAGAGCTAACTATGGCTACACCTTC
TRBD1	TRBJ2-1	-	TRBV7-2	CASSLGGQGYEQFF	TGTGCCAGCAGCTTAGGGGGACAGGGCTATGAGCAGTTCTTC
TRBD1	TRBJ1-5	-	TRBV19	CASSIQGAGQPQHF	TGTGCCAGTAGTATTCAGGGGGCAGGCCAGCCCCAGCATTTT
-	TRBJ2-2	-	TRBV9	CASSVGSRGTGELFF	TGTGCCAGCAGCGTAGGTAGCCGGGGCACCGGGGAGCTGTTTTTT